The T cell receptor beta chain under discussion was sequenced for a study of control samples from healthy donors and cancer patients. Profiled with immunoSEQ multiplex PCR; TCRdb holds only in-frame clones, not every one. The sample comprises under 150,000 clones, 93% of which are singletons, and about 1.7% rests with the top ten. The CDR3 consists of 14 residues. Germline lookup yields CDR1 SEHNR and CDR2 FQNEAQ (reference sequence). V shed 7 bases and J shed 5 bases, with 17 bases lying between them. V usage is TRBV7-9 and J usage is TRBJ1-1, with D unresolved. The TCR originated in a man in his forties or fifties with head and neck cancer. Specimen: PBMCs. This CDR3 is CASIPMVGATEAFF. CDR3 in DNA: TGTGCCAGCATTCCCATGGTAGGTGCGACTGAAGCTTTCTTT.